Shown below are 12 T cell receptor beta chains from a single sample sequenced in a study of T cells in Graves' hyperthyroidism and ophthalmopathy. RNA transcripts provided the source from which TCR beta CDR3 regions were amplified. The HTBI primer set drove a first-round RT-PCR of the TCR CDR3. TCRdb re-derived calls from the multiplex PCR reads in MiXCR, one entry per CDR3 protein. The data hold around 600,000 distinct CDR3 sequences, with 15% to 20% observed a single time. Sequenced: blood. The receptor source for this set is a woman aged 40 to 50 with Graves' ophthalmopathy.

A single count supports this clonotype. The V gene is TRBV12-3 or TRBV12-4, the J gene TRBJ2-5; D tentatively fits TRBD1 or TRBD2 (6 bases each). This CDR3 is 16 amino acids long. V dropped 4 bases and J dropped 4 bases, with 19 bases sitting between them. CDR3 amino acids: CASSYSPGRGLETQYF. DNA for the CDR3: TGTGCCAGCAGTTACTCACCGGGTCGGGGGCTAGAGACCCAGTACTTC.

This clonotype was recorded at least ten times. This chain uses TRBV28 with TRBJ2-3, with D possibly matching TRBD2 (6 bases). CDR3 size: 15 residues. CDR1 is MDHEN and CDR2 is SYDVKM in the germline V gene. Trimming pared 3 bases from V and 4 bases from J, leaving 14 bases between. CDR3 amino acids: CASSLEGWGADTQYF. The CDR3 DNA reads TGTGCCAGCAGTTTGGAGGGGTGGGGAGCAGATACGCAGTATTTT. Based on the CDR3 plus reference TRBV28 and TRBJ2-3, the full variable domain is DVKVTQSSRYLVKRTGEKVFLECVQDMDHENMFWYRQDPGLGLRLIYFSYDVKMKEKGDIPEGYSVSREKKERFSLILESASTNQTSMYLCASSLEGWGADTQYFGPGTRLTVL.

V is TRBV12-3 or TRBV12-4 and J is TRBJ2-1, with TRBD2 identical over 14 bases. This CDR3 is built from 16 residues. V lost 6 bases to trimming and J lost 4 bases; unmatched junction nucleotides: 5. CDR3 region: CASRATSGGGYNEQFF. In DNA form, the CDR3 reads TGTGCCAGCAGGGCGACTAGCGGGGGGGGGTACAATGAGCAGTTCTTC.

The gene calls are TRBV6-2 or TRBV6-3 and TRBJ2-3; maybe TRBD1 (6 bases). Trimming took 2 bases from V and 0 from J, leaving 12 bases between them. Germline V gene data show CDR1 as MNHEY and CDR2 as SVGEGT. CDR3 length: 16 residues. The CDR3 DNA reads as TGTGCCAGCAGTTACCCAGGGGTTTATAGCACAGATACGCAGTATTTT. Its translation: CASSYPGVYSTDTQYF.

At least ten counts were recorded for this clonotype. CDR3 sequence: CASSGARDRWQPQHF. The CDR3 coding sequence is TGTGCCAGCAGTGGAGCTCGGGACAGGTGGCAGCCCCAGCATTTT. The rearrangement joins TRBV6-1 to TRBJ1-5; TRBD1 matches at 8 bases. The CDR3 contains 15 residues. The J segment lost 7 bases and the V segment lost 4 bases, leaving 9 bases of the junction unmatched. Per germline, CDR1 MNHNS and CDR2 SASEGT.

Only a few counts were recorded for this clonotype. This chain connects TRBV5-1 to TRBJ2-2; D remains unclear. In germline, CDR1 is SGHRS, CDR2 YFSETQ. The CDR3 covers 16 residues. With 2 bases removed from V and 0 bases from J, the gap between germline ends came to 11 bases. This CDR3 reads CASSFRQNANTGELFF. The CDR3 nucleotides read TGCGCCAGCAGCTTCAGGCAGAACGCGAACACCGGGGAGCTGTTTTTT.

The genes are TRBV14 and TRBJ2-5; no firm D call. V dropped 0 bases and J dropped 4 bases, with 12 bases sitting between them. Germline assignment: CDR1 SGHDN and CDR2 FVKESK. The CDR3 is 15 amino acids. Here the CDR3 DNA reads TGTGCCAGCAGCCAAGATCGGGCCAACGGAGAGACCCAGTACTTC. As protein: CASSQDRANGETQYF. Full variable domain (missing parts from reference TRBV14 and TRBJ2-5): EAGVTQFPSHSVIEKGQTVTLRCDPISGHDNLYWYRRVMGKEIKFLLHFVKESKQDESGMPNNRFLAERTGGTYSTLKVQPAELEDSGVYFCASSQDRANGETQYFGPGTRLLVL.

This clonotype appeared once. A read error is possible here, since a much larger clone lies one base away. The genes are TRBV6-1 and TRBJ2-2, with 10 bases identical to TRBD1. This CDR3 has 15 amino acids. CDR1 and CDR2 from the germline V gene are MNHNS and SASEGT. The CDR3 DNA reads TGTACCAGCAGTCGGGGACAGGGGCACACCGGGGAGCTGTTTTTT. Protein product: CTSSRGQGHTGELFF.

At least ten counts were recorded for this clonotype. J is TRBJ2-3 and V is TRBV27; 7 bases match TRBD2. Per germline, CDR1 MNHEY and CDR2 SMNVEV (reference sequence). V lost 0 bases, J lost 0 bases, and 6 bases stayed unmatched. This CDR3 has 17 amino acids. In nucleotides, the CDR3 is TGTGCCAGCAGTTTATCGTTTCTAGCGGAGAGCACAGATACGCAGTATTTT. Translating it yields CASSLSFLAESTDTQYF.

This chain uses TRBV10-2 with TRBJ1-4, with D possibly being TRBD1 (5 bases). Trimming stripped 2 bases from V and 11 bases from J, with 12 bases between. The CDR3 loop spans 13 amino acids. Germline loops: CDR1 WSHSY, CDR2 SAAADI. The CDR3 is CASSEQREGKLFF. In DNA, the CDR3 is TGCGCCAGCAGTGAGCAACGAGAGGGGAAACTGTTTTTT.

This chain links TRBV5-1 with TRBJ2-6; a weak D match, TRBD1 (5 bases). Germline V CDR1 and CDR2: SGHRS, YFSETQ. Trimming took 4 bases from V and 2 from J, leaving 10 bases between them. The CDR3 is 15 residues long. The CDR3 spells CASSPPGTGANVLTF. The CDR3 nucleotides read TGCGCCAGCAGCCCCCCAGGGACTGGGGCCAACGTCCTGACTTTC.

This clonotype has a count of ten or more. The rearrangement joins TRBV28 to TRBJ2-5; 9 bases line up with TRBD2. V was pared by 5 bases and J by 4 bases, with 17 bases of the junction left unmatched. The CDR3 extends over 18 amino acids. Germline assignment: CDR1 MDHEN and CDR2 SYDVKM. CDR3 protein: CASSPWKAGGKTRETQYF. CDR3 coding DNA: TGTGCCAGCAGTCCCTGGAAAGCGGGAGGAAAGACTAGAGAGACCCAGTACTTC.